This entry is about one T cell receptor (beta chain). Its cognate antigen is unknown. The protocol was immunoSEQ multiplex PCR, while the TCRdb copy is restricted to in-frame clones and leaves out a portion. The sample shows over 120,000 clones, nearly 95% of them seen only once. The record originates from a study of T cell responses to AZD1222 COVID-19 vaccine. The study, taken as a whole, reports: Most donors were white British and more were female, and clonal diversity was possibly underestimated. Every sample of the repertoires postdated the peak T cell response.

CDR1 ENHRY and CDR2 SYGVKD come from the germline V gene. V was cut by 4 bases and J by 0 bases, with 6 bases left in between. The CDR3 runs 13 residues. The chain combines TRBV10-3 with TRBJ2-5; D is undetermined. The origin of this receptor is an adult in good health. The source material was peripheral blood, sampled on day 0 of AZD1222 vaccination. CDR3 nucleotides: TGTGCCATCAGTGGACCCAACCAAGAGACCCAGTACTTC. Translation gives CAISGPNQETQYF.